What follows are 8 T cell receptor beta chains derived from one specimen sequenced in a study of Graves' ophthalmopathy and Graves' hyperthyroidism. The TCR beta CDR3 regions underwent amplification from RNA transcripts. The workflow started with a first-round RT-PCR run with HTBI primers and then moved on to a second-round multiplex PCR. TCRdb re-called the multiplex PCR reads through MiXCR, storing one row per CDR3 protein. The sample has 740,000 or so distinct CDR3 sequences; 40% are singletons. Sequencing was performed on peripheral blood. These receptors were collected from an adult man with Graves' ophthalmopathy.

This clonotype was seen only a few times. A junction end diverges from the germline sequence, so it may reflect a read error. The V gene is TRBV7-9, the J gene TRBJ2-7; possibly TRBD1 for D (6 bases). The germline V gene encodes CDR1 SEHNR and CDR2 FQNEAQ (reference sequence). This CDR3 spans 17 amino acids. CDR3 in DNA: TGTGCCAGCAGGTTAGCCGGGACAACCAAAGAGGATTACGAGCAGTACTTC. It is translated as CASRLAGTTKEDYEQYF.

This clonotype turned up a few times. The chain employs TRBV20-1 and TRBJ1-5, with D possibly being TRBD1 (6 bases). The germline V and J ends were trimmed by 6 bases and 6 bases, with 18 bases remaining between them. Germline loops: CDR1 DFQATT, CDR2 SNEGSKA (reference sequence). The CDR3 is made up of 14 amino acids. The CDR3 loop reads CSARGQGSGQPQHF. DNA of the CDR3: TGCAGTGCCCGGGGGCAGGGTTCGGGTCAGCCCCAGCATTTT.

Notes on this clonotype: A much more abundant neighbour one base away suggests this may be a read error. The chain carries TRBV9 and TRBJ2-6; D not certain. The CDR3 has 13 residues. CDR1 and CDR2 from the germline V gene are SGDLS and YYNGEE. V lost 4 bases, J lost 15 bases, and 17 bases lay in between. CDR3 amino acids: CASSTLTASALTF. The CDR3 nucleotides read TGTGCCAGCAGCACCCTAACGGCGTCCGCCCTGACTTTC. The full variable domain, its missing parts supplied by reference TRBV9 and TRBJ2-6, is DSGVTQTPKHLITATGQRVTLRCSPRSGDLSVYWYQQSLDQGLQFLIQYYNGEERAKGNILERFSAQQFPDLHSELNLSSLELGDSALYFCASSTLTASALTFGAGSRLTVL.

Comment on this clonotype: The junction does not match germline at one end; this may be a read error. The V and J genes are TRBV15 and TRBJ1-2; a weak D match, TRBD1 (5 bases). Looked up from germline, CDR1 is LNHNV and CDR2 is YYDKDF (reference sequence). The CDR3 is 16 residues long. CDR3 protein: CASSWVGDWANYGYTF. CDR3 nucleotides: TGTGCCAGCAGCTGGGTGGGGGACTGGGCTAACTATGGCTACACCTTC.

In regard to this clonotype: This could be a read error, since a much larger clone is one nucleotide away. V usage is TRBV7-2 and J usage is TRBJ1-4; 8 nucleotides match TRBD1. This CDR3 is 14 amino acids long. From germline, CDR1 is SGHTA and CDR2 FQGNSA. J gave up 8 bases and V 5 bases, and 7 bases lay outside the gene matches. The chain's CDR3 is CASSPRTGQEKLFF. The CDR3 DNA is TGTGCCAGCAGCCCCCGGACAGGGCAGGAAAAACTGTTTTTT.

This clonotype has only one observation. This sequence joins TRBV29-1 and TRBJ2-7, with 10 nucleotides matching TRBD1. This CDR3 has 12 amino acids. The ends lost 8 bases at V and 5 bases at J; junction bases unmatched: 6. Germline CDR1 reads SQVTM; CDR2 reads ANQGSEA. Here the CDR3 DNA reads TGCAGCTCCCAGACAGGGGGCAACGAGCAGTACTTC. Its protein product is CSSQTGGNEQYF.

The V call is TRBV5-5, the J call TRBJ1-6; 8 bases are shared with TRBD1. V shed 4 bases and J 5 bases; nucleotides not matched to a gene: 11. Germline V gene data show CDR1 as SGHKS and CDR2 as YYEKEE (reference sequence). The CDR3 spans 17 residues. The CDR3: CASSERSGQGNNSPLHF. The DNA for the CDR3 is TGTGCCAGCAGCGAGCGTTCCGGACAGGGAAATAATTCACCCCTCCACTTT.

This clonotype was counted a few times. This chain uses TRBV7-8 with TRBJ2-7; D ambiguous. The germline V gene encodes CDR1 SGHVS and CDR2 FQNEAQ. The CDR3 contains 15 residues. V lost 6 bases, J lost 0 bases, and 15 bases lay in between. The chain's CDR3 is CASSYSGLRSYEQYF. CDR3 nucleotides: TGTGCCAGCAGTTACTCGGGTTTACGCTCCTACGAGCAGTACTTC.